This T cell receptor beta chain was observed in a study of shared clonotypes between healthy human individuals. Study-wide context: Each donor's CD4 naive and CD4 memory cells filled three plates apiece, CD8 naive two, and CD8 memory one.

The CDR3 sequence is 14 residues long. Germline assignment: CDR1 MNHNS and CDR2 SASEGT. The V gene end was trimmed by 4 bases and the J gene end by 2 bases; junction bases not matched to a gene: 2. Here immunoSEQ multiplex PCR was the method, and the copy in TCRdb shows in-frame clones only, minus some. The sample lists under 2.5 million clones, 92% seen once, with around 0.35% in the top ten. As to this clone: No antigen is known for it. This CDR3 is also generated by other DNA sequences in the sample.

Study conclusions and caveats: Four donors shared 5% to 5.5% of their naive CD4 clonotypes. Non-shared clonotypes showed lower generation probabilities than clonotypes common to all four donors.

Sequenced sample: naive CD4+ T cells from PBMCs. The subset here: CD45RA+ positively selected. The TCR originated in a man aged 18 to 29 in good health. Some clones in this sample may be carry-over from other donors' samples. The chain uses TRBV6-1 and TRBJ1-5; 7 nucleotides align to TRBD1. CDR3 sequence reads: CASSVQGGNQPQHF. In DNA, the CDR3 is TGTGCCAGCAGTGTCCAGGGGGGCAATCAGCCCCAGCATTTT.